The next 31 T cell receptor beta chains were all read from a single sample in a study of T cell repertoires in cytomegalovirus infection. Via MiXCR, TCRdb re-called the reads, giving one row per CDR3 protein. Of around 490,000 distinct CDR3 sequences in the sample, around a quarter were seen once. The sequencing input was PBMCs. The receptors originated from a human donor in good health (CMV status not recorded). Some clones in this sample may be carry-over from other donors' samples.

The J gene is TRBJ2-1, the V gene TRBV20-1, with D uncertain. The germline V gene has CDR1 DFQATT and CDR2 SNEGSKA (reference sequence). The CDR3 consists of 13 residues. Trimming pared 3 bases from V and 3 bases from J, leaving 9 bases between. The CDR3: CSASVGFYNEQFF. In DNA, the CDR3 is TGCAGTGCTAGCGTAGGATTCTACAATGAGCAGTTCTTC.

This clonotype was seen many times. This chain joins TRBV6-5 and TRBJ2-3, with D perhaps TRBD2 (6 bases). V lost 7 bases, J lost 2 bases, and 13 bases lay in between. The V gene's germline CDR1 is MNHEY and CDR2 SVGAGI. The CDR3 is 14 residues long. The CDR3 reads CASTERRDTDTQYF. In nucleotides, the CDR3 is TGTGCCAGCACCGAGAGGAGGGACACAGATACGCAGTATTTT.

As regards this clonotype: Being one base from a much bigger clone, this may be a read error. This CDR3 is CASSFFSDTQYF. The DNA for the CDR3 is TGTGCCAGCAGCTTCTTCTCAGATACGCAGTATTTT. The chain links TRBV11-2 to TRBJ2-3; D not certain. V shed 3 bases and J shed 4 bases, with 5 bases lying between them. Germline V lookup: CDR1 SGHAT, CDR2 FQNNGV. This CDR3 is 12 amino acids long.

This clonotype was seen a few times. CDR3 bases: TGTGCCAGCAGTGATGGGTCTAGCGGGAGGGACAATGAGCAGTTCTTC. Translation gives CASSDGSSGRDNEQFF. The J gene is TRBJ2-1, the V gene TRBV6-1; TRBD2 aligns across 12 bases. J was trimmed by 5 bases and V by 3 bases; bases with no gene match: 5. The germline V gene encodes CDR1 MNHNS and CDR2 SASEGT. The CDR3 spans 16 residues.

V usage is TRBV28 and J usage is TRBJ2-5; D is uncertain. In germline, CDR1 is MDHEN, CDR2 SYDVKM. Trimming took 5 bases from V and 2 from J, leaving 15 bases between them. This CDR3 spans 15 amino acids. CDR3 region: CASSPWTVLQETQYF. DNA of the CDR3: TGTGCCAGCAGTCCTTGGACGGTCTTACAAGAGACCCAGTACTTC.

V is TRBV7-6 and J is TRBJ2-7, with 12 bases identical to TRBD2. The CDR3 sequence is 17 residues long. Trimming at V came to 5 bases and at J to 5 bases, leaving 13 bases not matched to a gene. CDR1 is SGHVS, CDR2 FNYEAQ, per germline. The CDR3 DNA follows: TGTGCCAGCAGCCCCGGGAGGCTAGCGGGAGGGCCTCACGAGCAGTACGTC. Protein product: CASSPGRLAGGPHEQYV.

The chain employs TRBV6-5 and TRBJ2-7, with 8 bases fitting TRBD2. CDR3 length: 15 residues. Germline CDR1 MNHEY, CDR2 SVGAGI. After removal of 0 bases from V and 3 bases from J, the junction contained 4 bases not matched to a gene. The CDR3 protein is CASSYSGSGGYEQYF. The CDR3 DNA sequence: TGTGCCAGCAGTTACTCGGGGAGCGGGGGCTACGAGCAGTACTTC.

CDR3 nucleotide sequence: TGTGCCAGCAGCTTATCGACTAGCGGTCACAATGAGCAGTTCTTC. This translates into CASSLSTSGHNEQFF. The chain uses TRBV7-2 and TRBJ2-1, with 9 bases lining up with TRBD2. The CDR3 loop spans 15 amino acids. CDR1 is SGHTA and CDR2 is FQGNSA in the germline V gene. Trimming at V came to 2 bases and at J to 5 bases, leaving 4 bases not matched to a gene.

This clonotype was picked up a small number of times. The chain has TRBV5-6 and TRBJ2-3; D is perhaps TRBD2 (6 bases). Per the germline V gene, CDR1 is SGHDT and CDR2 is YYEEEE. V was trimmed by 4 bases and J by 2 bases, leaving 17 bases between them. CDR3 size: 16 residues. CDR3 loop: CASSEGASEYTDTQYF. In DNA, the CDR3 is TGTGCCAGCAGCGAAGGAGCTAGCGAATACACAGATACGCAGTATTTT.

This clonotype was detected only a few times. The V and J genes are TRBV2 and TRBJ2-2; D remains unclear. This CDR3 has 14 amino acids. Trimming took 4 bases from V and 3 from J, leaving 9 bases between them. Germline assignment: CDR1 SNHLY and CDR2 FYNNEI. As DNA, the CDR3 is TGTGCCAGCAGTGCTCCTCAAGACACCGGGGAGCTGTTTTTT. Its translation is CASSAPQDTGELFF. The whole variable domain, remainder taken from reference TRBV2 and TRBJ2-2, is EPEVTQTPSHQVTQMGQEVILRCVPISNHLYFYWYRQILGQKVEFLVSFYNNEISEKSEIFDDQFSVERPDGSNFTLKIRSTKLEDSAMYFCASSAPQDTGELFFGEGSRLTVL.

This clonotype was seen a few times. The rearrangement joins TRBV27 to TRBJ1-5, with a possible D match to TRBD1 (6 bases). This CDR3 is built from 15 residues. Germline CDR1 MNHEY, CDR2 SMNVEV (reference sequence). V lost 0 bases, J lost 7 bases, and 13 bases lay in between. The CDR3 region is CASSLSGRGKQPQHF. The CDR3 nucleotides are TGTGCCAGCAGTTTATCGGGCAGGGGAAAACAGCCCCAGCATTTT.

This clonotype was detected ten times or more. The chain links TRBV7-6 to TRBJ2-7, with D possibly being TRBD1 (5 bases). Germline loops: CDR1 SGHVS, CDR2 FNYEAQ. The CDR3 consists of 18 residues. V lost 1 base to trimming and J lost 4 bases, with 23 bases between them. The DNA of the CDR3 is TGTGCCAGCAGCTTAGGGGCCCAAGACAGTGGAATCAGTTACGAGCAGTACTTC. Translated: CASSLGAQDSGISYEQYF.

The chain links TRBV4-1 to TRBJ2-3, with D unclear. Between the trimmed V and J ends, which lost 1 base and 2 bases, there was a span of 13 bases. The V gene's germline CDR1 is MGHRA and CDR2 YSYEKL. This CDR3 comprises 16 residues. The CDR3 DNA reads TGCGCCAGCAGCCAAGCACCCACCGCCGACACAGATACGCAGTATTTT. Translated: CASSQAPTADTDTQYF.

This clonotype was seen a handful of times. J is TRBJ2-3 and V is TRBV4-3; 7 bases align to TRBD2. The trim removed 0 bases at V and 4 bases at J, leaving 4 bases unmatched. The CDR3 is 15 amino acids. Looked up from germline, CDR1 is LGHNA and CDR2 is YSLEER. CDR3 region: CASSQDQLAPDTQYF. DNA of the CDR3: TGCGCCAGCAGCCAAGATCAACTAGCGCCAGATACGCAGTATTTT.

This clonotype was seen repeatedly, ten times or more. The V and J genes are TRBV7-8 and TRBJ2-5; possibly TRBD1 for D (5 bases). V was trimmed by 4 bases and J by 4 bases, leaving 10 bases between them. Germline V gene sequence: CDR1 SGHVS, CDR2 FQNEAQ. CDR3 length: 13 amino acids. This CDR3 reads CASSSGQGETQYF. The CDR3, as DNA: TGTGCCAGCAGCTCCGGGCAGGGAGAGACCCAGTACTTC.

There are a few counts of this clonotype. The V gene is TRBV19, the J gene TRBJ2-1; possible D gene TRBD2, 6 bases. V was pared by 1 base and J by 7 bases, with 17 bases between. CDR3 length: 16 amino acids. Germline values: CDR1 LNHDA, CDR2 SQIVND (reference sequence). Here the CDR3 reads CASSIVLRDFENEQFF. The DNA of the CDR3 is TGTGCCAGTAGTATAGTATTGCGGGACTTTGAGAATGAGCAGTTCTTC.

This clonotype came up a few times. The chain joins TRBV28 to TRBJ2-4; 7 nucleotides agree with TRBD1. The germline V gene has CDR1 MDHEN and CDR2 SYDVKM. The V gene end was trimmed by 9 bases and the J gene end by 8 bases; junction bases not matched to a gene: 10. CDR3 length: 13 amino acids. The CDR3 reads CASKTQGVHIQYF. CDR3 sequence (DNA): TGTGCCAGTAAGACGCAGGGGGTTCACATTCAGTACTTC.

The V call is TRBV7-9, the J call TRBJ1-3; 7 bases align to TRBD1. V was pared by 3 bases and J by 1 base, with 3 bases of the junction left unmatched. Germline-derived CDR1 and CDR2 are SEHNR and FQNEAQ (reference sequence). The CDR3 runs to 15 residues. The CDR3 DNA is TGTGCCAGCAGCTTTCTGACAGGGTCTGGAAACACCATATATTTT. It yields the protein CASSFLTGSGNTIYF.

There are a few counts of this clonotype. CDR3 nucleotide sequence: TGTGCCAGCACCCCCCGGGGCGGGACCCTTACCGACGAGCAGTTCTTC. Its translation is CASTPRGGTLTDEQFF. This chain links TRBV7-9 with TRBJ2-1; weak D call: TRBD2 (6 bases). The CDR3 is 16 residues long. CDR1 is SEHNR, CDR2 FQNEAQ, per germline (reference sequence). Trimming cost V 7 bases and J 10 bases, with 26 bases left between them.

This clonotype was detected only a few times. V and J are TRBV11-2 and TRBJ2-7, with D unclear. Germline CDR1 is SGHAT and CDR2 is FQNNGV. With 3 bases removed from V and 2 bases from J, the gap between germline ends came to 11 bases. The CDR3 totals 14 residues. CDR3: CASSFALEAYEQYV. The CDR3 coding sequence is TGTGCCAGCAGCTTCGCCCTCGAAGCCTACGAGCAGTACGTC.

The chain combines TRBV7-2 with TRBJ2-1, with D tentatively TRBD1 (7 bases). Germline assignment: CDR1 SGHTA and CDR2 FQGNSA. CDR3 length equals 16 residues. Trimming removed 0 bases at V and 2 bases at J, with 11 bases between. The chain's CDR3 is CASSLAGGQPYNEQFF. DNA of the CDR3: TGTGCCAGCAGCTTAGCGGGGGGACAGCCCTACAATGAGCAGTTCTTC.

Many counts were recorded for this clonotype. J is TRBJ2-6 and V is TRBV7-2; 11 bases match TRBD2. Per germline, CDR1 SGHTA and CDR2 FQGNSA. This CDR3 region has 17 residues. V lost 8 bases, J lost 4 bases, and 10 bases stayed unmatched. The CDR3 loop reads CASGVAGGFSGANVLTF. Written as DNA, the CDR3 is TGTGCCAGCGGGGTAGCGGGAGGGTTCTCAGGGGCCAACGTCCTGACTTTC.

This chain joins TRBV7-9 and TRBJ2-7; D is ambiguous. V was cut by 2 bases and J by 3 bases, with 8 bases left in between. The CDR3 loop spans 13 amino acids. Germline loops: CDR1 SEHNR, CDR2 FQNEAQ (reference sequence). The CDR3 DNA sequence: TGTGCCAGCAGCTTAAGAACGCTCTACGAGCAGTACGTC. Translated: CASSLRTLYEQYV.

This clonotype was found many times. This rearrangement joins TRBV7-2 to TRBJ2-5; TRBD2 matches at 7 bases. Germline CDR1 is SGHTA and CDR2 is FQGNSA. This CDR3 contains 15 residues. After removal of 5 bases from V and 5 bases from J, the junction contained 11 bases not matched to a gene. As DNA, the CDR3 is TGTGCCAGCAGCCGAAGCGGGGCCTTGGGGGAGACCCAGTACTTC. Translation: CASSRSGALGETQYF.

The sample holds a few counts of this clonotype. This chain joins TRBV7-6 and TRBJ1-1; possibly TRBD1 for D (5 bases). Per the germline V gene, CDR1 is SGHVS and CDR2 is FNYEAQ. The V end lost 4 bases, the J end lost 3 bases, and 18 bases lay between the germline ends. This CDR3 has 16 amino acids. The CDR3 region has the DNA TGTGCCAGCAGCTCACCCGACGGACGAGGGGACACTGAAGCTTTCTTT. Residues: CASSSPDGRGDTEAFF.

The chain carries TRBV20-1 and TRBJ1-5; tentatively, D is TRBD1 (6 bases). Per germline, CDR1 DFQATT and CDR2 SNEGSKA (reference sequence). The CDR3 is 14 amino acids. V was trimmed by 1 base and J by 6 bases, leaving 13 bases between them. The CDR3 nucleotides are TGCAGTGCTAGAGGGTGGTCAGGGGTTCAGCCCCAGCATTTT. Encoded protein: CSARGWSGVQPQHF.

The J gene is TRBJ1-5, the V gene TRBV4-3; 7 nucleotides line up with TRBD1. The V gene's germline CDR1 is LGHNA and CDR2 YSLEER. Trimming took 6 bases from V and 4 from J; bases not matched to a gene: 6. The CDR3 length is 14 residues. The CDR3 DNA reads TGCGCCAGCAGTCACAGGGGTACGAATCAGCCCCAGCATTTT. Residues: CASSHRGTNQPQHF.

The sample holds many counts of this clonotype. The V call is TRBV7-8, the J call TRBJ2-2, with 12 bases aligning to TRBD2. CDR3 length: 14 amino acids. V trimming: 7 bases; J trimming: 6 bases; junction bases outside the gene matches: 3. Germline V gene lookup returns CDR1 SGHVS and CDR2 FQNEAQ. CDR3 amino acids: CASTRLAGAGELFF. Here the CDR3 DNA reads TGTGCCAGCACTAGACTAGCGGGAGCCGGGGAGCTGTTTTTT.

This clonotype showed up many times. The genes are TRBV14 and TRBJ2-3, with 11 bases matching TRBD2. CDR3 length equals 15 residues. CDR1 and CDR2 from the germline V gene are SGHDN and FVKESK. The ends lost 3 bases at V and 2 bases at J; junction bases unmatched: 1. Here the CDR3 reads CASSHSGRVTDTQYF. Here the CDR3 DNA reads TGTGCCAGCAGCCATAGCGGGAGGGTCACAGATACGCAGTATTTT.

The chain recombines TRBV13 with TRBJ2-1, with D perhaps TRBD2 (6 bases). Germline V gene data show CDR1 as PRHDT and CDR2 as FYEKMQ (reference sequence). The V gene lost 5 bases and the J gene lost 4 bases, with 15 bases spanning the gap. The length of the CDR3 is 15 residues. DNA for the CDR3: TGTGCCAGCAGCCTCAGCCTCGGAGGGTACAATGAGCAGTTCTTC. The encoded protein is CASSLSLGGYNEQFF. Full variable domain (remainder filled in from reference TRBV13 and TRBJ2-1): AAGVIQSPRHLIKEKRETATLKCYPIPRHDTVYWYQQGPGQDPQFLISFYEKMQSDKGSIPDRFSAQQFSDYHSELNMSSLELGDSALYFCASSLSLGGYNEQFFGPGTRLTVL.

The chain carries TRBV14 and TRBJ2-5; unclear D gene. The germline gives CDR1 SGHDN, CDR2 FVKESK. The CDR3 is 14 residues long. Trimming removed 2 bases from V and 2 bases from J, with 9 bases in between. The CDR3 nucleotides read TGTGCCAGCAGCCAATCCCAGGAGCAAGAGACCCAGTACTTC. It encodes CASSQSQEQETQYF. Complete variable domain (other parts from reference TRBV14 and TRBJ2-5): EAGVTQFPSHSVIEKGQTVTLRCDPISGHDNLYWYRRVMGKEIKFLLHFVKESKQDESGMPNNRFLAERTGGTYSTLKVQPAELEDSGVYFCASSQSQEQETQYFGPGTRLLVL.